This T cell receptor (beta chain) was captured by sequencing in a study of blood T cells in healthy people across ages. In regard to this clonotype: Its antigen is undetermined.

Isolation per sample recovered at least 7 million PBMCs. Primers used in a second PCR of roughly 7 to 12 cycles were a sample-barcoded 5' primer and a J-beta primer mix. TCRdb passed the 5' RACE reads through MiXCR, listing each CDR3 protein once. The sample lists about 1.1 million distinct CDR3 sequences, roughly two fifths occurring once. Study-wide results and limits: PBMCs left unsorted prevented a conclusive naive versus antigen-experienced comparison. It was the long-lived donors that had more naive CD4+ cells and higher diversity than aged donors.

The source of this sequence is a man between 18 and 35 years old in good health. Specimen: blood.

CDR3 residues: CASSVNRVSSYEQYF. In DNA, the CDR3 is TGTGCCAGCAGCGTAAACAGGGTCAGCTCCTACGAGCAGTACTTC. The V and J genes are TRBV7-2 and TRBJ2-7; TRBD1 might be the D (6 bases). Germline assignment: CDR1 SGHTA and CDR2 FQGNSA. The CDR3 contains 15 residues. The V gene lost 5 bases and the J gene lost 0 bases, with 14 bases spanning the gap.